Below are 18 T cell receptor beta chains sequenced from a single sample in a study of T-cell reconstitution after alpha-beta-depleted transplantation in children. The authors prepared the TCRbeta library with unique molecular identifiers. MiXCR was run by TCRdb on the PCR reads, yielding one entry per CDR3 protein. The sample has hundreds of thousands of distinct CDR3 sequences; 16% are singletons. This specimen consisted of PBMCs, mostly from graft donor cells, obtained 360 days after TCRalphabeta/CD19-depleted stem cell transplant. Receptors were obtained from a boy younger than two who had a stem cell transplant for Wiskott-Aldrich syndrome, so the T cells may come from the graft donor.

The rearrangement joins TRBV6-1 to TRBJ2-4; D gene uncertain. Germline V lookup: CDR1 MNHNS, CDR2 SASEGT. V was pared by 1 base and J by 6 bases, with 7 bases between. The CDR3 is 13 residues long. The CDR3 region has the DNA TGTGCCAGCAGTGAAGTAAGGGCAAACATTCAGTACTTC. The encoded protein is CASSEVRANIQYF.

V usage is TRBV20-1 and J usage is TRBJ2-7, with 9 bases that match TRBD2. CDR3 length equals 14 residues. V shed 6 bases, J shed 4 bases, and the junction held 10 bases outside the gene matches. Germline V gene data show CDR1 as DFQATT and CDR2 as SNEGSKA (reference sequence). CDR3 bases: TGCAGTGCCGTTGTTTCAGCGGGAGGATACGAGCAGTACTTC. As protein: CSAVVSAGGYEQYF.

This clonotype was detected only a few times. V gene TRBV5-1 combines with J gene TRBJ2-7; 7 bases match TRBD1. Germline loops: CDR1 SGHRS, CDR2 YFSETQ. The CDR3 consists of 15 residues. J was trimmed by 2 bases and V by 0 bases; bases with no gene match: 5. The CDR3 sequence: CASSLGRQGTYEQYF. The CDR3 DNA sequence: TGCGCCAGCAGCTTGGGGCGACAGGGAACCTACGAGCAGTACTTC.

The table lists this clonotype with a few counts. J is TRBJ2-7 and V is TRBV12-3 or TRBV12-4; 9 bases agree with TRBD1. The CDR3 consists of 15 residues. V lost 9 bases, J lost 1 base, and 10 bases stayed unmatched. This CDR3 is CASDRGFGSSYEQYF. The CDR3 DNA reads as TGTGCCAGTGACAGGGGGTTCGGGAGTTCCTACGAGCAGTACTTC.

This chain links TRBV29-1 with TRBJ2-7; tentative D call: TRBD1 (6 bases). Germline CDR1 reads SQVTM; CDR2 reads ANQGSEA. The CDR3 is made up of 14 amino acids. Trimming stripped 7 bases from V and 3 bases from J, with 19 bases between. CDR3 coding DNA: TGCAGCGCCCGAGGCACAGGGAAAGGCTACGAGCAGTACTTC. It yields the protein CSARGTGKGYEQYF.

In its sample, this clonotype was seen a few times. This chain links TRBV6-2 or TRBV6-3 with TRBJ2-1; TRBD2 agrees at 10 bases. J lost 7 bases, V lost 1 base, and 4 bases had no gene match. The CDR3 consists of 15 residues. CDR1 and CDR2 from the germline V gene are MNHEY and SVGEGT. The CDR3 DNA sequence: TGTGCCAGCAGTTACTTGGGACTAGCGTCGAATGAGCAGTTCTTC. It is translated as CASSYLGLASNEQFF.

The rearrangement uses TRBV10-3 and TRBJ2-7; no firm D call. CDR1 and CDR2 from the germline V gene are ENHRY and SYGVKD. Trimming took 3 bases from V and 6 from J, leaving 15 bases between them. The CDR3 covers 14 residues. DNA of the CDR3: TGTGCCATCAGTGATGGCAGGTTCTTTGGCGAGCAGTACTTC. This encodes CAISDGRFFGEQYF.

The V call is TRBV12-3 or TRBV12-4, the J call TRBJ1-2; 9 bases map to TRBD1. The CDR3 totals 16 residues. V gave up 5 bases and J gave up 8 bases; unmatched junction bases: 15. The CDR3 loop reads CASSPGTGRFGKGYTF. Written as DNA, the CDR3 is TGTGCCAGCAGTCCGGGGACAGGGAGGTTTGGAAAGGGCTACACCTTC.

The V call is TRBV2, the J call TRBJ2-7; no clear D. V gave up 8 bases and J gave up 3 bases, with 14 bases separating them. CDR1 is SNHLY, CDR2 FYNNEI, per germline. CDR3 length: 13 amino acids. In DNA form, the CDR3 reads TGTGCCAGCTGCTTCGACGACTTCTACGAGCAGTACTTC. Amino acid sequence: CASCFDDFYEQYF.

This clonotype was seen a handful of times. The J gene is TRBJ2-7, the V gene TRBV15, with 7 bases identical to TRBD2. The CDR3 runs 16 residues. CDR1 is LNHNV and CDR2 is YYDKDF in the germline V gene (reference sequence). V was pared by 2 bases and J by 1 base, with 8 bases of the junction left unmatched. CDR3 in amino acids: CATSRTHRGGSYEQYF. The CDR3 DNA is TGTGCCACCAGCAGAACCCATCGCGGGGGTTCCTACGAGCAGTACTTC.

This clonotype was found a few times. The V call is TRBV19, the J call TRBJ1-1; D uncertain. Germline CDR1 reads LNHDA; CDR2 reads SQIVND (reference sequence). The CDR3 consists of 17 residues. Trimming took off 0 bases at V and 8 bases at J, with 22 bases between the two ends. DNA of the CDR3: TGTGCCAGTAGTATAGATCCCCTCTTCGACGGGATGCCAGAAGCTTTCTTT. Encoded protein: CASSIDPLFDGMPEAFF. The whole variable domain, filled in from reference TRBV19 and TRBJ1-1, reads DGGITQSPKYLFRKEGQNVTLSCEQNLNHDAMYWYRQDPGQGLRLIYYSQIVNDFQKGDIAEGYSVSREKKESFPLTVTSAQKNPTAFYLCASSIDPLFDGMPEAFFGQGTRLTVV.

The chain uses TRBV12-3 or TRBV12-4 and TRBJ2-2; D is undetermined. This CDR3 is 16 amino acids long. The CDR3 bases are TGTGTTACGCCACACGATAGAAATCCGAACACCGGGGAGCTGTTTTTT. Translated, it gives CVTPHDRNPNTGELFF.

This chain connects TRBV20-1 to TRBJ1-2; D not certain. Germline-derived CDR1 and CDR2 are DFQATT and SNEGSKA (reference sequence). V was pared by 1 base and J by 8 bases, with 17 bases between. The CDR3 spans 14 residues. For the CDR3, the DNA is TGCAGTGCTAGAGCTTTGGACGGCATGGGAGGCTACACCTTC. It is translated as CSARALDGMGGYTF.

The rearrangement joins TRBV7-2 to TRBJ2-5; 9 bases agree with TRBD1. CDR1 and CDR2 from the germline V gene are SGHTA and FQGNSA. Trimming removed 5 bases from V and 9 bases from J; junction bases left unmatched: 13. The CDR3 runs to 15 residues. DNA for the CDR3: TGTGCCAGCAGCACCGGGACAGGGAGACCGGCGCCCCAGTACTTC. This translates into CASSTGTGRPAPQYF.

This clonotype was recorded a few times. V is TRBV12-3 or TRBV12-4 and J is TRBJ1-2; TRBD1 might be the D (5 bases). The V and J ends lost 6 bases and 0 bases respectively, with 11 bases between them. This CDR3 is 14 amino acids long. The CDR3 here is CASSTGTANYGYTF. The DNA for the CDR3 is TGTGCCAGCAGCACAGGAACCGCTAACTATGGCTACACCTTC.

The rearrangement links TRBV12-3 or TRBV12-4 to TRBJ2-3, with D maybe TRBD2 (6 bases). V was clipped by 5 bases and J by 3 bases, with 18 bases between them. This CDR3 spans 16 amino acids. The CDR3 reads CASSAPGLPFTDTQYF. In DNA, the CDR3 is TGTGCCAGCAGTGCTCCGGGACTCCCTTTTACAGATACGCAGTATTTT.

This clonotype showed up just a few times. In DNA form, the CDR3 reads TGTGCCAGCAGCTTAGAGGCCACAGGAACCTACAATGAGCAGTTCTTC. It specifies CASSLEATGTYNEQFF. V gene TRBV7-6 combines with J gene TRBJ2-1, with D perhaps matching TRBD1 (5 bases). The CDR3 covers 16 residues. The germline V gene encodes CDR1 SGHVS and CDR2 FNYEAQ. Trimming shortened V by 1 base and J by 2 bases, and 12 bases separated the two germline ends.

This clonotype was seen a handful of times. The chain is built from TRBV7-9 and TRBJ2-5; D is tentatively TRBD1 or TRBD2 (5 bases each). Germline loops: CDR1 SEHNR, CDR2 FQNEAQ (reference sequence). Trimming left V 1 base short and J 4 bases short, with 13 bases between. The CDR3 is 15 residues long. CDR3: CASSLGDSRGETQYF. CDR3 bases: TGTGCCAGCAGCTTAGGCGACAGTCGGGGAGAGACCCAGTACTTC.